The source of this T cell receptor (beta chain) is a study of shared clonotypes between healthy human individuals (dated by TCRdb to 2018 to 2020). Notes on the research overall: The cohort included a few men and a couple of women between 18 and 49 years of age. For each donor, three plates each were used for CD4 naive and CD4 memory, two plates were used for CD8 naive, and one plate was used for CD8 memory. Blood TCR repertoires of about five healthy adults were deeply sequenced to estimate repertoire size and the extent of clonotype sharing between individuals. To increase sequencing depth and limit assay-specific biases, different laboratories used diverse techniques to prepare libraries and sequence TCR repertoires. Per donor, leukapheresis produced somewhere between about 0.8 and 9 billion PBMCs. Findings and caveats that apply to the study as a whole: Rarefaction of sorted-subset datasets indicated incomplete sequencing despite the large sequencing depth. When several donors were compared, the shared fraction of clonotypes was about 5.2% for naive CD4, roughly 3.3% for naive CD8, about 2.4% for memory CD4, and under 0.5% for memory CD8. Pairwise subsampling indicated that sequencing depth was expected to affect the degree of clonotype sharing among donors. Only blood was sampled, and tissue TCR repertoires likely differ from those in blood. Compared with non-shared clonotypes, clonotypes shared by all four sorted-subset donors had higher generation probabilities. The small number of donors limited the genetic and exposure-history diversity represented. Estimated clonotype richness was generally larger for naive than for memory subsets.

Taken from cysteine to phenylalanine, the CDR3 has 14 residues. Left in the record is the CDR3 DNA by itself, 42 bases read in frame from the first base. CDR1 and CDR2 were assigned from the germline V gene as SQVTM and ANQGSEA. The donors were healthy, HIV-negative adults who had no recently reported acute infections or vaccinations. Every donor was a Caucasian adult residing in Nashville, Tennessee, USA. CD4+ T cells were enriched through magnetic negative selection, after which naive cells were positively selected on CD45RA and the remaining negative fraction served as the memory subset. Blood was obtained by leukapheresis, after which PBMCs were separated by Ficoll-Histopaque density gradient centrifugation and cryopreserved in liquid nitrogen vapor phase. Analytical flow cytometry was used to check the purity and quantity of every magnetically sorted T cell population. Each sorted fraction had its genomic DNA isolated and then quantified by UV absorbance on a Nanodrop 2000c.

Using the deep immunoSEQ assay, TCR CDR3 regions were amplified from genomic DNA by multiplex PCR. Extracted genomic DNA from each cell subset was spread evenly across all wells of several immunoSEQ 96-well plates, with each plate serving as a replicate. For sorted subsets, each replicate PCR was loaded with about 0.2 ug genomic DNA, equivalent to 30,000 or so T cell genomes. The purified libraries were quantified using a Qubit 3.0 fluorometer, sized with a Bioanalyzer 2100, and then quantified again using the KAPA Library Quantification kit. Every immunoSEQ 96-well plate was sequenced on a dedicated single-read 150-cycle Illumina NextSeq 550 flow cell. In the paper's pipeline: Because the immunoSEQ output held only junctional sequences and lacked quality scores, the filtering could not match the filtering applied to full-length reads. Sequences were annotated with PyIR, a Python wrapper for IgBLAST v1.9, and V/J genes and CDR3 were assigned using IMGT germline references. Reads were removed for weak V/J assignments (E-value above 1e-6), missing CDR3, stop codons, out-of-frame junctions, or ambiguous translated residues. V3J clonotypes were defined as sequences sharing the same inferred V gene, J gene, and CDR3 amino acid sequence. Percentage overlap between repertoires was computed as shared unique clonotypes divided by the size of the smaller repertoire. Richness of each repertoire was evaluated using RTK rarefaction, the Chao1 estimator, and Recon v2.1 estimates of unobserved clonotypes. Generation probabilities for all TCRbeta clonotypes obtained by the gDNA method from several donors were computed using OLGA. The source is immuneACCESS, and TCRdb retained only in-frame sequences with V and J called. Part of the clones is not carried over; for the studies checked, unresolved V genes explain less than half of this, and the remainder is unexplained. That table gives V, J and clone size, and the DNA gave D and trimming. This sample comprises under 650,000 clones, less than 96% of them detected only once. The ten largest clonotypes hold about 0.057% of the sample.

In regard to this clone: There is no known antigen for this receptor. No base-level quality is on record; no much larger clone is a single base apart.

The chain employs TRBV29-1 and TRBJ2-5, with 9 bases in between that match TRBD2. The end of the DNA is better explained by TRBJ2-7, so the J call may be wrong. The sample was naive CD4+ T cells sorted from blood. Taken with the paper, the label for cell subset or site translates to: CD45RA+ positively selected. This TCR derives from a woman aged 30 to 39 in good health. The CDR3: CSVEMLAGRYEQYF. The sequence in DNA is TGCAGCGTTGAAATGCTAGCGGGAAGGTACGAGCAGTACTTC.